This T cell receptor (beta chain) was found in a study of blood T cell repertoires in COVID-19. Study-level background: COVID-19 samples, acute and convalescent, were from the United States, Italy and Spain.

CDR3 length: 14 amino acids. Trimming pared 6 bases from V and 0 bases from J, leaving 11 bases between. Germline loops: CDR1 MNHEY, CDR2 SVGAGI. Profiling relied on immunoSEQ multiplex PCR, and the TCRdb table lists in-frame clones only, not all of them. This table holds 350,000 to 450,000 clones, less than 85% found once. The rearrangement joins TRBV6-5 to TRBJ1-2; D possibly corresponds to TRBD1 (6 bases). The sequence was collected from a woman aged 18-30 years with acute or convalescent COVID-19. Sequencing was carried out using peripheral blood. CDR3 in amino acids: CASSLGGANYGYTF. CDR3 DNA: TGTGCCAGCAGCCTAGGGGGAGCTAACTATGGCTACACCTTC.